Sequencing of this T cell receptor beta chain was carried out in a study of blood T cell repertoires in COVID-19. Study summary: Sites in the United States, Italy and Spain provided acute and convalescent COVID-19 samples. T cells, B-cell-depleted T cells, or PBMCs provided the cDNA or gDNA that served as material.

The CDR3 extends over 14 amino acids. CDR1 is SGHVS, CDR2 FQNEAQ, per germline. V dropped 1 base and J dropped 3 bases, with 7 bases sitting between them. Produced via immunoSEQ multiplex PCR; TCRdb's table is partial and in-frame only. Here the sample spans roughly 140,000 clones, around 80% being singletons. The sample consisted of peripheral blood. The genes are TRBV7-8 and TRBJ1-5, with D tentatively TRBD1 (5 bases). This sequence was found in a woman in her forties or fifties in a cohort sampled during active or convalescent COVID-19. The CDR3 reads CASSLGQFNQPQHF. The CDR3 nucleotides read TGTGCCAGCAGCTTAGGACAGTTCAATCAGCCCCAGCATTTT.